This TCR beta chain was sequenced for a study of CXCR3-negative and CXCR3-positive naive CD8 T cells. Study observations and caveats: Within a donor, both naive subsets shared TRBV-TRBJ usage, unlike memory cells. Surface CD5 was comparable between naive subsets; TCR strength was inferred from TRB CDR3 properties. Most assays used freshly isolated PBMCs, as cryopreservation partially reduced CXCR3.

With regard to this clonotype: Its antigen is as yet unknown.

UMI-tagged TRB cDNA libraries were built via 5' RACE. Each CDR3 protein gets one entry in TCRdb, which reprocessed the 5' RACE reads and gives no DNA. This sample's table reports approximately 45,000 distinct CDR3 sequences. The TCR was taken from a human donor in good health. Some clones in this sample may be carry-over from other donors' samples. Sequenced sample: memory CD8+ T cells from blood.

The CDR3 protein is CASSLTGVGNTEAFF. The rearrangement joins TRBV28 to TRBJ1-1; the TRBD1 assignment by TCRdb is unverifiable without DNA. The germline V gene has CDR1 MDHEN and CDR2 SYDVKM. The CDR3 totals 15 residues.